What follows are 27 T cell receptor beta chains derived from one specimen sequenced in a study of CD8+ T cells in alopecia areata. Extracted from the samples, RNA was reverse transcribed into cDNA to serve as the sequencing template. TCRdb's copy holds only in-frame clones and misses some; the assay was immunoSEQ multiplex PCR. The data hold more than 95,000 clones, with 55% observed a single time. Material for sequencing was CD4+ T cells sorted from blood. The receptors shown here come from a human donor in good health.

This clone was seen just once. The chain combines TRBV11-3 with TRBJ2-5; D is ambiguous. The germline V and J ends were trimmed by 2 bases and 5 bases, with 12 bases remaining between them. Germline CDR1 and CDR2: SGHNT and YENEEA. The CDR3 covers 14 residues. The CDR3 loop reads CASSLFGPPETQYF. CDR3 nucleotide sequence: TGTGCCAGCAGCTTATTTGGACCTCCCGAGACCCAGTACTTC.

For this clone: The sample carries other DNA sequences with the same CDR3. The chain is built from TRBV7-2 and TRBJ2-5, with no clear D. The CDR3 is 14 residues long. Between the trimmed V and J ends, which lost 1 base and 2 bases, there was a span of 8 bases. Looked up from germline, CDR1 is SGHTA and CDR2 is FQGNSA. For the CDR3, the DNA is TGTGCCAGCAGCTTAGGGTTGCGGCAAGAGACCCAGTACTTC. Protein product: CASSLGLRQETQYF.

The sample holds a few counts of this clone. This chain joins TRBV11-3 and TRBJ2-7; D may be TRBD1 or TRBD2 (6 bases each). From germline, CDR1 is SGHNT and CDR2 YENEEA. V dropped 5 bases and J dropped 8 bases, with 13 bases sitting between them. The CDR3 is 12 amino acids. CDR3 sequence reads: CASSQYGGQQYF. The CDR3 DNA reads as TGTGCCAGCAGCCAATACGGGGGCCAGCAGTACTTC.

The rearrangement uses TRBV2 and TRBJ2-3, with D possibly matching TRBD1 (6 bases). Germline assignment: CDR1 SNHLY and CDR2 FYNNEI. The ends were cut back, 8 bases at V and 2 bases at J, with 14 bases in the middle. The CDR3 has 14 amino acids. The CDR3 is CASGGRQDTDTQYF. In nucleotides, the CDR3 is TGTGCCAGCGGGGGAAGACAGGACACAGATACGCAGTATTTT.

This clone showed up just a few times. J is TRBJ2-7 and V is TRBV7-2, with D unclear. Germline loops: CDR1 SGHTA, CDR2 FQGNSA. The V end lost 2 bases, the J end lost 0 bases, and 11 bases lay between the germline ends. This CDR3 is 15 amino acids long. The CDR3 sequence: CASSLTPSSSYEQYF. The CDR3 DNA is TGTGCCAGCAGCTTAACCCCATCGAGCTCCTACGAGCAGTACTTC.

This clone was seen many times. V and J are TRBV7-8 and TRBJ2-1; D is possibly TRBD2 (5 bases). Germline V CDR1 and CDR2: SGHVS, FQNEAQ. The V and J ends lost 5 bases and 8 bases respectively, with 22 bases between them. The CDR3 is 16 residues long. CDR3 region: CASSRGKALGLDEQFF. The CDR3 bases are TGTGCCAGCAGCAGAGGGAAGGCCTTGGGTTTGGATGAGCAGTTCTTC.

This clone was counted once. This rearrangement joins TRBV29-1 to TRBJ2-3; D call uncertain. The CDR3 extends over 14 amino acids. Germline values: CDR1 SQVTM, CDR2 ANQGSEA. V lost 4 bases to trimming and J lost 7 bases, with 18 bases between them. CDR3: CSVVSGFPGNTQYF. The CDR3 DNA follows: TGCAGCGTTGTATCTGGGTTCCCTGGAAATACGCAGTATTTT.

This rearrangement joins TRBV29-1 to TRBJ2-7, with D maybe TRBD1 (6 bases). The length of the CDR3 is 13 residues. CDR1 and CDR2 from the germline V gene are SQVTM and ANQGSEA. The ends were cut back, 5 bases at V and 5 bases at J, with 16 bases in the middle. CDR3 DNA: TGCAGCGTTCTGACAGGACACGTCGACGAGCAGTACTTC. Its translation: CSVLTGHVDEQYF.

The V call is TRBV2, the J call TRBJ1-2, with 9 bases that match TRBD1. V was pared by 4 bases and J by 5 bases, with 11 bases of the junction left unmatched. The V gene's germline CDR1 is SNHLY and CDR2 FYNNEI. The CDR3 covers 16 residues. The CDR3 is CASSAEFTGGAYGYTF. For the CDR3, the DNA is TGTGCCAGCAGTGCCGAGTTCACAGGGGGCGCGTATGGCTACACCTTC.

V usage is TRBV30 and J usage is TRBJ1-4; D not resolved. V was shortened by 3 bases and J by 0 bases, with 11 bases between the two germline ends. CDR1 is GTSNPN, CDR2 SVGIG, per germline (reference sequence). CDR3 length: 15 residues. CDR3 coding DNA: TGTGCCTGGAGGCGGTCCACAACAACTAATGAAAAACTGTTTTTT. This sequence encodes CAWRRSTTTNEKLFF.

This clone was detected a few times. V usage is TRBV7-2 and J usage is TRBJ1-2; D perhaps matches TRBD1 (5 bases). In germline, CDR1 is SGHTA, CDR2 FQGNSA. This CDR3 contains 15 residues. The V gene lost 8 bases and the J gene lost 5 bases, with 21 bases spanning the gap. The CDR3 protein is CASEGGTEGQYGYTF. The CDR3, as DNA: TGTGCCAGCGAGGGAGGGACGGAGGGCCAATATGGCTACACCTTC. Together with reference TRBV7-2 and TRBJ1-2, the CDR3 gives the full variable domain: GAGVSQSPSNKVTEKGKDVELRCDPISGHTALYWYRQSLGQGLEFLIYFQGNSAPDKSGLPSDRFSAERTGGSVSTLTIQRTQQEDSAVYLCASEGGTEGQYGYTFGSGTRLTVV.

The chain carries TRBV25-1 and TRBJ1-1; D gene ambiguous. The CDR3 extends over 14 amino acids. Germline CDR1 MGHDK, CDR2 SYGVNS. The V gene lost 0 bases and the J gene lost 1 base, with 6 bases spanning the gap. CDR3 sequence: CASSEYAANTEAFF. Written as DNA, the CDR3 is TGTGCCAGCAGTGAATATGCCGCGAACACTGAAGCTTTCTTT. Complete variable domain (other parts from reference TRBV25-1 and TRBJ1-1): EADIYQTPRYLVIGTGKKITLECSQTMGHDKMYWYQQDPGMELHLIHYSYGVNSTEKGDLSSESTVSRIRTEHFPLTLESARPSHTSQYLCASSEYAANTEAFFGQGTRLTVV.

The V and J genes are TRBV5-1 and TRBJ2-5; 9 bases align to TRBD1. There are 15 residues in the CDR3. Unmatched junction bases numbered 3, after V lost 0 bases and J lost 3 bases. Looked up from germline, CDR1 is SGHRS and CDR2 is YFSETQ. CDR3 in DNA: TGCGCCAGCAGCTTGGAAGGGACAGGGAAAGAGACCCAGTACTTC. Its translation is CASSLEGTGKETQYF.

Written as DNA, the CDR3 is TGTGCCAGCAGTGGTGTGGTCGGGGAGCTGTTTTTT. Translating gives CASSGVVGELFF. The V call is TRBV25-1, the J call TRBJ2-2; D is uncertain. Germline CDR1 reads MGHDK; CDR2 reads SYGVNS. V shed 4 bases and J shed 7 bases, with 7 bases lying between them. The CDR3 totals 12 residues.

The chain is built from TRBV10-3 and TRBJ2-1; 9 positions match TRBD1. The CDR3 covers 17 residues. J lost 8 bases, V lost 4 bases, and 15 bases had no gene match. Germline assignment: CDR1 ENHRY and CDR2 SYGVKD. CDR3 sequence (DNA): TGTGCCATCAGTGCCGGGACAGGGAATATTTTGAGGGATGAGCAGTTCTTC. It translates to CAISAGTGNILRDEQFF.

This clone was counted only a few times. V is TRBV4-2 and J is TRBJ1-1; a weak D match, TRBD1 (6 bases). CDR3 length: 13 amino acids. The V end was cut by 5 bases, the J end by 4 bases, with 11 bases between. Germline V gene sequence: CDR1 LGHNA, CDR2 YNFKEQ. CDR3 coding DNA: TGTGCCAGCAGCAAAGCAGGGGTCACTGAAGCTTTCTTT. This sequence encodes CASSKAGVTEAFF.

CDR3 in DNA: TGCGCCAGCAGCCAAGATGGACGCGAGCAGTACTTC. It codes for CASSQDGREQYF. This chain links TRBV4-1 with TRBJ2-7; D is ambiguous. The germline CDR1 and CDR2 sequences are MGHRA and YSYEKL. The CDR3 spans 12 residues. V was clipped by 0 bases and J by 6 bases, with 6 bases between them.

This clone was seen only a few times. The genes are TRBV29-1 and TRBJ2-5; 7 bases are shared with TRBD1. After removal of 3 bases from V and 5 bases from J, the junction contained 3 bases not matched to a gene. Germline V CDR1 and CDR2: SQVTM, ANQGSEA. There are 12 residues in the CDR3. The CDR3 region is CSVERGRETQYF. CDR3 bases: TGCAGCGTTGAGAGGGGGCGGGAGACCCAGTACTTC.

CDR3 bases: TGTGCCTGCCGGGTATCTGGAAACACCATATATTTT. Translated: CACRVSGNTIYF. This chain uses TRBV30 with TRBJ1-3; D remains unclear. Between the trimmed V and J ends, which lost 6 bases and 1 base, there was a span of 7 bases. The CDR3 totals 12 residues. The V gene's germline CDR1 is GTSNPN and CDR2 SVGIG (reference sequence).

V gene TRBV15 combines with J gene TRBJ1-5; no firm D call. The CDR3 contains 13 residues. Germline V gene lookup returns CDR1 LNHNV and CDR2 YYDKDF (reference sequence). V was shortened by 0 bases and J by 5 bases, with 5 bases between the two germline ends. This CDR3 reads CATSRDHDQPQHF. The CDR3 DNA sequence: TGTGCCACCAGCAGAGATCATGATCAGCCCCAGCATTTT.

Details on this clone: A much larger clone sits a single nucleotide away, making a read error possible. The chain is built from TRBV28 and TRBJ2-3; TRBD2 agrees at 8 bases. From germline, CDR1 is MDHEN and CDR2 SYDVKM. The CDR3 sequence is 14 residues long. Trimming removed 5 bases from V and 0 bases from J; junction bases left unmatched: 1. DNA of the CDR3: TGTGCCAGCAGTCGCGGGGGGAGCACAGATACGCAGTATTTT. It codes for CASSRGGSTDTQYF.

This clone came up a few times. The gene calls are TRBV30 and TRBJ2-7; D is unresolved. The V gene's germline CDR1 is GTSNPN and CDR2 SVGIG (reference sequence). V lost 0 bases and J lost 3, with 6 bases in between. The length of the CDR3 is 12 residues. The CDR3 loop is CAWSVGSYEQYF. CDR3 DNA: TGTGCCTGGAGTGTAGGCAGCTACGAGCAGTACTTC.

The chain recombines TRBV29-1 with TRBJ2-5, with D uncertain. With the DNA end fitting TRBJ2-7 better, the J assignment may be wrong. The CDR3 is 14 residues long. CDR1 and CDR2 (germline): SQVTM, ANQGSEA. Here the CDR3 DNA reads TGCAGCGTTCGTCAGGAGCCTACCTCCTACGAGCAGTACTTC. It is translated as CSVRQEPTSYEQYF.

J is TRBJ1-6 and V is TRBV2; D call uncertain. V lost 5 bases, J lost 7 bases, and 21 bases lay in between. Per the germline V gene, CDR1 is SNHLY and CDR2 is FYNNEI. The CDR3 contains 17 residues. The CDR3 DNA reads as TGTGCCAGCAGTTCGACCCCCGGTTATGTGGGGAATTCACCCCTCCACTTT. Amino acid sequence: CASSSTPGYVGNSPLHF.

This clone was found a few times. The chain is built from TRBV2 and TRBJ1-5; no clear D. The CDR3 is 16 residues long. From germline, CDR1 is SNHLY and CDR2 FYNNEI. V dropped 6 bases and J dropped 1 base, with 16 bases sitting between them. The CDR3 DNA reads TGTGCCAGCAGGGAAATAAACCGAGGCAGCAATCAGCCCCAGCATTTT. Protein product: CASREINRGSNQPQHF.

This rearrangement joins TRBV4-1 to TRBJ2-3; 15 positions match TRBD2. After removal of 4 bases from V and 1 base from J, the junction contained 6 bases not matched to a gene. From germline, CDR1 is MGHRA and CDR2 YSYEKL. This CDR3 has 18 residues. This chain's CDR3 is CASSPSGLAGGRTDTQYF. The CDR3 coding sequence is TGCGCCAGCAGCCCGTCGGGACTAGCGGGGGGTCGCACAGATACGCAGTATTTT.

This clone was counted between two and nine times. V and J are TRBV7-2 and TRBJ2-7, with a weak D call TRBD1 (6 bases). The V and J ends lost 1 base and 2 bases respectively, with 9 bases between them. CDR3 length: 14 residues. CDR1 SGHTA and CDR2 FQGNSA come from the germline V gene. The CDR3 nucleotides read TGTGCCAGCAGCTTAGAGCAGGGGACCTACGAGCAGTACTTC. Translation gives CASSLEQGTYEQYF.